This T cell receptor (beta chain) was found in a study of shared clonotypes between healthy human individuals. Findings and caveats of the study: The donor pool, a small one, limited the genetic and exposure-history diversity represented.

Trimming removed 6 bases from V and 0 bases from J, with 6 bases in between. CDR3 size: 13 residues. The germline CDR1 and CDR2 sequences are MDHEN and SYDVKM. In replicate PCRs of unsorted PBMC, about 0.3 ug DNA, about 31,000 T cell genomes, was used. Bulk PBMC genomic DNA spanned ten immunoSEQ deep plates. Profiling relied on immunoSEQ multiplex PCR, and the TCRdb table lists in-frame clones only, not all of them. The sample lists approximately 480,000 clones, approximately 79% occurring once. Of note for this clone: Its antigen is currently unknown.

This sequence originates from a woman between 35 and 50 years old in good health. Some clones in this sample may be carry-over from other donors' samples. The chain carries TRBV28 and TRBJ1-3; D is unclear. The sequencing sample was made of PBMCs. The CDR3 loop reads CASRRPSGNTIYF. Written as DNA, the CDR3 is TGTGCCAGCAGAAGACCCTCTGGAAACACCATATATTTT.